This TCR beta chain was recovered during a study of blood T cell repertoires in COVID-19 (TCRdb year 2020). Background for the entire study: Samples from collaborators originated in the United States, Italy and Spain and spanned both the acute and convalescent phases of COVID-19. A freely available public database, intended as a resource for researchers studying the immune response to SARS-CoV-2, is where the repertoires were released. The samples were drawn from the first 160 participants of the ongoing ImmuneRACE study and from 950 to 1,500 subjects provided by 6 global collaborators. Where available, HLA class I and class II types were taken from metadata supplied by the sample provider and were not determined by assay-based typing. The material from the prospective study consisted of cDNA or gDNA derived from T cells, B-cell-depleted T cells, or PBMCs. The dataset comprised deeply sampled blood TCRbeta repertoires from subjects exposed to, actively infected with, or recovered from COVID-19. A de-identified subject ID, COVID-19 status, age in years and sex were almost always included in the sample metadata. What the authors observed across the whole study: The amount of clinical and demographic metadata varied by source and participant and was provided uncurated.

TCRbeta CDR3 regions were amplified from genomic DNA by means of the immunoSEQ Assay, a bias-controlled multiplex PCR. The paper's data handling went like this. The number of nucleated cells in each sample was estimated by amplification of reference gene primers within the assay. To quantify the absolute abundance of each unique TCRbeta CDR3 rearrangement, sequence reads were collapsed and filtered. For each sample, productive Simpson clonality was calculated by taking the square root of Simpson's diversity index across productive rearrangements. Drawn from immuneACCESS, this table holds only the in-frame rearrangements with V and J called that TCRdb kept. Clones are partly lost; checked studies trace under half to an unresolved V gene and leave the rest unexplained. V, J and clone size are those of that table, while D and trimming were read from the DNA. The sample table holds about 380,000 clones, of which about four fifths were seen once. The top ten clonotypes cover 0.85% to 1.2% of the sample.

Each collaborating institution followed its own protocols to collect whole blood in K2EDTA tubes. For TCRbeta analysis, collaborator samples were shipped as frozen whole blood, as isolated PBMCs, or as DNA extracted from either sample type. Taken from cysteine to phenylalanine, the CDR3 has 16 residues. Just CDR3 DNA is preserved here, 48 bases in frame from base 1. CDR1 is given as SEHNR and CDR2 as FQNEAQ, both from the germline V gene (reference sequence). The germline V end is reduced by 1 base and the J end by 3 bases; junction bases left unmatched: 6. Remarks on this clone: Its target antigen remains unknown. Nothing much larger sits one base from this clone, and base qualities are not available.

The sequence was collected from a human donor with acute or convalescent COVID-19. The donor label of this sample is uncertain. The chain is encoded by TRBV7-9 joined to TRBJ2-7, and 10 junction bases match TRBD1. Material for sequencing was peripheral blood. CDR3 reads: CASSLEDRGRLYEQYF. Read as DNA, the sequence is TGTGCCAGCAGCTTAGAAGACAGGGGGCGGCTCTACGAGCAGTACTTC.